This TCR beta chain comes out of a study of shared clonotypes between healthy human individuals. The run depth of the assay was deep. The table came from immunoSEQ multiplex PCR; TCRdb's copy has only in-frame clones and leaves some out. The data contain approximately 2.4 million clones, 90% to 96% of them singletons. Overall study findings and caveats: Across subsets, estimated richness was generally greater for naive than for memory populations.

As to this clone: Its target is not known.

The donors were adults (healthy and HIV-negative) with no recent acute infections or vaccinations. Source material: naive CD4+ T cells sorted from blood. The subset: CD45RA+ positively selected. This TCR was sampled from a man aged 18 to 29 in good health.

The CDR3 protein is CASRTGTSGTYNEQFF. In nucleotides, the CDR3 is TGTGCCAGCAGAACCGGGACTAGCGGGACATACAATGAGCAGTTCTTC. The rearrangement uses TRBV28 and TRBJ2-1; 13 bases are shared with TRBD2. CDR1 and CDR2 from the germline V gene are MDHEN and SYDVKM. The CDR3 length is 16 residues. With V trimmed by 6 bases and J by 4 bases, 6 bases remained unmatched.